These T cell receptor beta chains were read from a single sample in a study of T cell responses to AZD1222 COVID-19 vaccine. The data were produced by immunoSEQ multiplex PCR, yet TCRdb's version contains in-frame clones alone and is incomplete. In the table there are some 74,000 clones, approximately 80% of which are singletons. The sample here was peripheral blood, taken on day 0 of AZD1222 vaccination. Source of these receptors: an adult in good health. CDR3s include the opening cysteine and the closing phenylalanine or tryptophan. The D gene is left open where the match is weak. Some rows mark clone size as missing; the rest say once, few, many or name a class of expanded clone.

v_gene	d_gene	abundance	j_gene	CDR3nt	CDR3aa
TRBV19	TRBD2	.	TRBJ2-2	TGTGCCAGGGGACTAGCGGGAGCCGACACCGGGGAGCTGTTTTTT	CARGLAGADTGELFF
TRBV7-9	.	.	TRBJ1-1	TGTGCCAGCAGCTCCTTCCGGGCCCCTCATAGGGGAAGGAACACTGAAGCTTTCTTT	CASSSFRAPHRGRNTEAFF
TRBV6-5	.	few	TRBJ1-5	TGTGCCAGCAGACAGGTTAACAATCAGCCCCAGCATTTT	CASRQVNNQPQHF
TRBV7-9	.	.	TRBJ1-1	TGTGCTCCTACACCGTTCATGAACACTGAAGCTTTCTTT	CAPTPFMNTEAFF
TRBV9	.	.	TRBJ2-1	TGTGCCAGCAGCGTAGCCGGGGGCGACTACAATGAGCAGTTCTTC	CASSVAGGDYNEQFF
TRBV6-1	.	.	TRBJ1-4	TGTGCCAGCAGTGAAGCGCTGAGGGAAAAACTGTTTTTT	CASSEALREKLFF
TRBV5-1	TRBD1	.	TRBJ2-5	TGCGCCAGCAGCGACGGGACAGGGGGCAAAGAGACCCAGTACTTC	CASSDGTGGKETQYF
TRBV30	.	few	TRBJ2-7	TGTGCCTGGGCAGACTCCTACGAGCAGTACTTC	CAWADSYEQYF
TRBV11-3	TRBD2	.	TRBJ2-3	TGTGCCAGCAGCTTGGGAGGGAGCACAGATACGCAGTATTTT	CASSLGGSTDTQYF
TRBV7-8	.	once	TRBJ2-5	TGTGCCAGCAGTCAGATTAGGACAGAGACCCAGTACTTC	CASSQIRTETQYF
TRBV25-1	TRBD1	few	TRBJ1-1	TGTGCCAGCAGTGTAGACAGGGTAGGGACTGAAGCTTTCTTT	CASSVDRVGTEAFF
TRBV7-9	.	.	TRBJ1-2	TGTGCCAGCAGCGTTTCGCAGGGCTATGGCTACACCTTC	CASSVSQGYGYTF
TRBV11-3	.	.	TRBJ2-1	TGTGCCAGCGGTACGGGAAGGGGTGAGCAGTTCTTC	CASGTGRGEQFF
TRBV19	TRBD2	once	TRBJ2-1	TGTGCCAGTAGTGCCCCTCTGGCGGGAGGTTACAATGAGCAGTTCTTC	CASSAPLAGGYNEQFF
TRBV27	TRBD1	once	TRBJ1-2	TGTGCCAGCAGCTACAGGGGACTTAATGGCTACACCTTC	CASSYRGLNGYTF
TRBV5-1	TRBD1	.	TRBJ1-2	TGCGCCAGCAGCTTGGCATTGGGGACAGCTAATGGCTACACCTTC	CASSLALGTANGYTF
TRBV10-1	.	.	TRBJ2-7	TGCGCCAGCAGTGACGGACTATCCTACGAGCAGTACTTC	CASSDGLSYEQYF
TRBV19	.	.	TRBJ1-4	TGTGCCAGTAGTCCCCCCCGGGGGCGTGAAAAACTGTTTTTT	CASSPPRGREKLFF
TRBV27	TRBD1	.	TRBJ1-5	TGTGCCACCGGGACAGGGCCGGGCAATCAGCCCCAGCATTTT	CATGTGPGNQPQHF
TRBV3-1/TRBV3-2	TRBD1	.	TRBJ1-2	TGTGCCAGCAGCCGGACGGACAGGGCCCTCCATAACTATGGCTACACCTTC	CASSRTDRALHNYGYTF
TRBV5-4	TRBD2	few	TRBJ2-3	TGTGCCAGCAGTCGGACTAGCGGGAGGGAGGATACGCAGTATTTT	CASSRTSGREDTQYF
TRBV29-1	.	.	TRBJ2-1	TGCAGCGCTTGGACCGCTGAGCAGTTCTTC	CSAWTAEQFF
TRBV5-5	.	.	TRBJ2-7	TGTGCCAGCAGCACCTCCGGAACAGCCTACTACGAGCAGTACTTC	CASSTSGTAYYEQYF
TRBV7-9	TRBD1	.	TRBJ2-6	TGTGCCAGCAGTCTCCAGGGGGCTTCTGGGGCCAACGTCCTGACTTTC	CASSLQGASGANVLTF
TRBV7-6	TRBD2	few	TRBJ2-2	TGTGCCAGCAGCCCCCGGACTAGCGGGGACACCGGGGAGCTGTTTTTT	CASSPRTSGDTGELFF
TRBV6-1	.	.	TRBJ1-1	TGTGCCAGCAGTGAGACAGGTATCTCCACTGAAGCTTTCTTT	CASSETGISTEAFF
TRBV18	.	.	TRBJ2-3	TGTGCCAGCTCGGGGGGAGTAGGCACAGATACGCAGTATTTT	CASSGGVGTDTQYF
TRBV6-1	.	.	TRBJ2-5	TGTGCCAGCAGTGAAGCGCATTCAGCAGAGACCCAGTACTTC	CASSEAHSAETQYF
TRBV4-2	.	.	TRBJ2-7	TGTGCCAGCAGCCACCGGTTGGAGCAGTACTTC	CASSHRLEQYF
TRBV5-4	.	.	TRBJ1-2	TGTGCCAGCAGCTTGCCTCCAGTTTCTAACTATGGCTACACCTTC	CASSLPPVSNYGYTF
TRBV11-3	.	.	TRBJ1-1	TGTGCCAGCTCCTGGGGGGGGAGCACTGAAGCTTTCTTT	CASSWGGSTEAFF
TRBV5-4	TRBD2	.	TRBJ2-5	TGTGCCAGCAGCTTGGGAGCTAGCGGGAGTCTAGAGACCCAGTACTTC	CASSLGASGSLETQYF
TRBV3-1/TRBV3-2	TRBD1	.	TRBJ1-3	TGTGCCAGCAGCCCTTCGACAGGGCGCTCTGGAAACACCATATATTTT	CASSPSTGRSGNTIYF
TRBV2	TRBD1	.	TRBJ2-1	TGTGCCAGCAGGTGGGGACAGGGGAATTCCAATGAGCAGTTCTTC	CASRWGQGNSNEQFF
TRBV6-5	TRBD1	.	TRBJ1-1	TGTGCCAGCAGTTACGGGCCGGGACAGGGACCTGAAGCTTTCTTT	CASSYGPGQGPEAFF
TRBV27	.	.	TRBJ2-1	TGTGCCAGCAGTTGGGACGGGAGACCCTACAATGAGCAGTTCTTC	CASSWDGRPYNEQFF